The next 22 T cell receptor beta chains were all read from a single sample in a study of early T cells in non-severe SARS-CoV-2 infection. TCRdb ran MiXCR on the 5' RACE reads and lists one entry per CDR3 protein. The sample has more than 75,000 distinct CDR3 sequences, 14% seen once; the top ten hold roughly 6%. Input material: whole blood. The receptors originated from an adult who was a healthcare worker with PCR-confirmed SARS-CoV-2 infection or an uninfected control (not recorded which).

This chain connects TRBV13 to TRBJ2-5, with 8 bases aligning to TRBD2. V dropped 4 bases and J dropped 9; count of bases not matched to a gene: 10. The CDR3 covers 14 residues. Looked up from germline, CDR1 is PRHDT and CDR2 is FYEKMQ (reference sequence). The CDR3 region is CASSYGGLVGPQYF. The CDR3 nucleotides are TGTGCCAGCAGCTACGGGGGACTAGTGGGCCCCCAGTACTTC.

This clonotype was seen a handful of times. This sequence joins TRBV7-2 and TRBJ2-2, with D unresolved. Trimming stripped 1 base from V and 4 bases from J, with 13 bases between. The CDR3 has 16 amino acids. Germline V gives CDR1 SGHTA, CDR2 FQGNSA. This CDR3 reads CASSLGQRRTTGELFF. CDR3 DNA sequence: TGTGCCAGCAGCTTAGGCCAGAGACGTACCACCGGGGAGCTGTTTTTT. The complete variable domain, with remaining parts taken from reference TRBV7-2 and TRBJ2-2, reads GAGVSQSPSNKVTEKGKDVELRCDPISGHTALYWYRQSLGQGLEFLIYFQGNSAPDKSGLPSDRFSAERTGGSVSTLTIQRTQQEDSAVYLCASSLGQRRTTGELFFGEGSRLTVL.

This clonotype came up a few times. Written as DNA, the CDR3 is TGCAGCGTTGACCTGACAGGAATGAACACCGGGGAGCTGTTTTTT. This encodes CSVDLTGMNTGELFF. This chain connects TRBV29-1 to TRBJ2-2; a weak D match, TRBD1 (6 bases). V lost 3 bases and J 1 base, leaving 12 bases between the germline ends. Per the germline V gene, CDR1 is SQVTM and CDR2 is ANQGSEA. This CDR3 has 15 amino acids.

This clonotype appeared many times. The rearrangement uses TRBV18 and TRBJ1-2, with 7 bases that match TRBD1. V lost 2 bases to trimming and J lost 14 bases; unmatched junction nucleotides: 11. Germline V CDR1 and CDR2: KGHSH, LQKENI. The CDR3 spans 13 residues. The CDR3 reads CASSPGARQGQTF. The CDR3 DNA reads TGTGCCAGCTCACCAGGGGCAAGACAGGGTCAAACCTTC.

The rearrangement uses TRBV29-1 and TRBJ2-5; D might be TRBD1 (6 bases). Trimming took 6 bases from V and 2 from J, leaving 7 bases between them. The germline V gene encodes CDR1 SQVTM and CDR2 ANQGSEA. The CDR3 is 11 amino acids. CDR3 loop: CSVTGQETQYF. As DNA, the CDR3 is TGCAGCGTCACAGGGCAAGAGACCCAGTACTTC.

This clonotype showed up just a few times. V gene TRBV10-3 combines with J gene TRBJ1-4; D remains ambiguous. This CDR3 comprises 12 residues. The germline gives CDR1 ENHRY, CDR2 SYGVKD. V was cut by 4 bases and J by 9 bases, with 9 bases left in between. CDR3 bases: TGTGCCATCAGTGTAAAAGGGCAAAAACTGTTTTTT. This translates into CAISVKGQKLFF.

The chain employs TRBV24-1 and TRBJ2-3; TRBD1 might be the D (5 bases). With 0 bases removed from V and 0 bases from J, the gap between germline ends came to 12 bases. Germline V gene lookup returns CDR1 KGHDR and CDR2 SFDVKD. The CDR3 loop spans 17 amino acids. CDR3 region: CATSDLKGSGSTDTQYF. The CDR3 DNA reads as TGTGCCACCAGTGATTTGAAGGGGTCAGGGAGCACAGATACGCAGTATTTT.

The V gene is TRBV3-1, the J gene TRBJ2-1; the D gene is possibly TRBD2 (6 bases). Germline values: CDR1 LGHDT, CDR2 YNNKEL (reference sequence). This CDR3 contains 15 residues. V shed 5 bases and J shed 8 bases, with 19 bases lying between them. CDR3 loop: CASSDPYLLADEQFF. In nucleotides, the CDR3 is TGTGCCAGCAGCGACCCTTACTTACTAGCCGATGAGCAGTTCTTC.

CDR3 bases: TGTGCCAGCAGCCCTCCCGGGACAGCCTACGAGCAGTACTTC. It translates to CASSPPGTAYEQYF. The gene calls are TRBV7-9 and TRBJ2-7, with 7 bases aligning to TRBD1. The CDR3 length is 14 residues. The ends lost 5 bases at V and 2 bases at J; junction bases unmatched: 6. The germline CDR1 and CDR2 sequences are SEHNR and FQNEAQ (reference sequence).

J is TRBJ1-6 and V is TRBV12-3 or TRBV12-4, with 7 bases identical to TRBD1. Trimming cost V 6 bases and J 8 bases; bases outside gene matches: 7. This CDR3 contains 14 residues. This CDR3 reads CASRATGNHSPLHF. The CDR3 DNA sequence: TGTGCCAGCAGGGCGACAGGGAATCATTCACCCCTCCACTTT.

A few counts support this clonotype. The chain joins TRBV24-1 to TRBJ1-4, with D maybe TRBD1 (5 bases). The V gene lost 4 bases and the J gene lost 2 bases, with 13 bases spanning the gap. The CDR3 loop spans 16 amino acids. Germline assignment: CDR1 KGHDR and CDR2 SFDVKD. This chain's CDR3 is CATSDSSDSTNEKLFF. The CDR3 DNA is TGTGCCACCAGTGACTCCAGCGACAGTACTAATGAAAAACTGTTTTTT.

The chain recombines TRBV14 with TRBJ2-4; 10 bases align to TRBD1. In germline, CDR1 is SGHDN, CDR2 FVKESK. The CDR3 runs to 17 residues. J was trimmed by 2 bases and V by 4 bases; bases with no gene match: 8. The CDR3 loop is CASSRRQGAVSKNIQYF. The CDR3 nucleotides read TGTGCCAGCAGCCGAAGACAGGGGGCGGTTTCCAAAAACATTCAGTACTTC.

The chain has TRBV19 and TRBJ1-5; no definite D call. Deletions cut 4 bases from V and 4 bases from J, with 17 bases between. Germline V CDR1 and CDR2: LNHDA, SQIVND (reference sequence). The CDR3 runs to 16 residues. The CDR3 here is CASSRGSDLGNQPQHF. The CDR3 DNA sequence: TGTGCCAGTAGTAGAGGTTCAGACTTAGGGAATCAGCCCCAGCATTTT.

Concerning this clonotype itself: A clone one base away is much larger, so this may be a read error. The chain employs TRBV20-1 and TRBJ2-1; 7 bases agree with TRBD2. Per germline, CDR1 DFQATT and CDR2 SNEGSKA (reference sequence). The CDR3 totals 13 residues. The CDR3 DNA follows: TGCAGGGGACTAACGAACCCCTACAATGAGCAGTTCTTC. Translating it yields CRGLTNPYNEQFF.

In DNA, the CDR3 is TGCAGTGCTAGAGTGGGCAGGGCCGGGGAGCTGTTTTTT. Translating it yields CSARVGRAGELFF. The gene calls are TRBV20-1 and TRBJ2-2, with D perhaps matching TRBD1 (5 bases). This CDR3 contains 13 residues. V lost 1 base and J lost 6, with 9 bases in between. CDR1 and CDR2 from the germline V gene are DFQATT and SNEGSKA (reference sequence).

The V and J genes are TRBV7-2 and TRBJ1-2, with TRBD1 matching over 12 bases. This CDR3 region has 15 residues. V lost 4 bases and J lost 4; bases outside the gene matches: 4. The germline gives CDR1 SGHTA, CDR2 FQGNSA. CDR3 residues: CASSWDRGLGYGYTF. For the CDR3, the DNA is TGTGCCAGCAGCTGGGACAGGGGGCTTGGCTATGGCTACACCTTC.

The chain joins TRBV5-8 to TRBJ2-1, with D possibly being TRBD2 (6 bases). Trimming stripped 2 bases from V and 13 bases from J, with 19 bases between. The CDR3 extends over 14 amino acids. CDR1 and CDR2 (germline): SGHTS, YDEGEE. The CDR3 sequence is CASSFSFAGRGQFF. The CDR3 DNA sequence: TGTGCCAGCAGCTTTAGTTTTGCGGGGCGCGGCCAGTTCTTC.

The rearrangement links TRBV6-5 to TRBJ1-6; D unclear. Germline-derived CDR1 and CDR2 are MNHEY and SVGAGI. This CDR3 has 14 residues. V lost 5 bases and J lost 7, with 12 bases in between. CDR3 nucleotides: TGTGCCAGCAGTCCGTGGTCCGGGAATTCACCCCTCCACTTT. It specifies CASSPWSGNSPLHF.

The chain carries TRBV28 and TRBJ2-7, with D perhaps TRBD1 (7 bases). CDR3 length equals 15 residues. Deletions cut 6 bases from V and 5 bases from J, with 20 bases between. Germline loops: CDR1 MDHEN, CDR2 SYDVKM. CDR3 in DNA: TGTGCCAGCAGCCAGGGGGGAGGAGGGTTGAACGAGCAGTACTTC. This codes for CASSQGGGGLNEQYF.

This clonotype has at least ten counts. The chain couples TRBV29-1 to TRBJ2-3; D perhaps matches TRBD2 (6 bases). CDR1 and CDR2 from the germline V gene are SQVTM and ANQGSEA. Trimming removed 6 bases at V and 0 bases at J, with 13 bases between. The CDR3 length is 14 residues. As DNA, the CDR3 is TGCAGCGTCGTGACGGGAGCTAGCACAGATACGCAGTATTTT. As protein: CSVVTGASTDTQYF.

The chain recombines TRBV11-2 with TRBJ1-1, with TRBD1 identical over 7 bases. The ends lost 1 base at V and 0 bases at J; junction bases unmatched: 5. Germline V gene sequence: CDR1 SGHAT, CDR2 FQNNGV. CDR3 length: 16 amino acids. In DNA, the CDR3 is TGTGCCAGCAGCTTAGTGACAGGGACTATGAACACTGAAGCTTTCTTT. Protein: CASSLVTGTMNTEAFF.

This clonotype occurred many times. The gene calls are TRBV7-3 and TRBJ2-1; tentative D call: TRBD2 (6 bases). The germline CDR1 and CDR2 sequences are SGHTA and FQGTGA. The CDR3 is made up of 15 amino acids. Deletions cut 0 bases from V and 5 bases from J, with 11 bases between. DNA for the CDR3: TGTGCCAGCAGCTTAACCGGTAGCGGACACAATGAGCAGTTCTTC. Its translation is CASSLTGSGHNEQFF. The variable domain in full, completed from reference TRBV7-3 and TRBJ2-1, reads GAGVSQTPSNKVTEKGKYVELRCDPISGHTALYWYRQSLGQGPEFLIYFQGTGAADDSGLPNDRFFAVRPEGSVSTLKIQRTERGDSAVYLCASSLTGSGHNEQFFGPGTRLTVL.